This TCR beta chain was obtained from a study of T cell repertoires in cytomegalovirus infection. Looking at the study overall: Public TCR beta signatures were indicative of both CMV infection and a matching HLA type.

This clonotype was observed at least ten times. Its antigen is unidentified. Germline V gene lookup returns CDR1 DFQATT and CDR2 SNEGSKA (reference sequence). Unmatched junction bases numbered 12, after V lost 0 bases and J lost 4 bases. The CDR3 has 17 amino acids. Study results and caveats: Pooled public TCR beta family frequency picked out CMV carriers with the relevant HLA. Dominating the ex vivo response were HLA-C-restricted CMV-specific TCR beta clonotypes.

TCRdb independently ran MiXCR on the reads; one entry per CDR3 protein. Of nearly 550,000 distinct CDR3 sequences listed, 16% are singletons. Sequencing was done on a sample of CD8+ T cells from PBMCs. V usage is TRBV20-1 and J usage is TRBJ2-1; 7 nucleotides match TRBD2. This TCR came from a human donor in good health (CMV status not recorded). Some clones in this sample may be carry-over from other donors' samples. CDR3 nucleotides: TGCAGTGCTAGAGATTGGGGGGGGGAGGGCGTGTACAATGAGCAGTTCTTC. Its protein is CSARDWGGEGVYNEQFF.